The T cell receptor (beta chain) described here comes from a study of blood T cell repertoires in COVID-19. Study background: In each case, the material was cDNA or gDNA derived from T cells, B-cell-depleted T cells, or PBMCs.

Methods used by the authors: The assay estimated nucleated cells by amplifying reference gene primers. The assay was immunoSEQ multiplex PCR, and TCRdb's table has in-frame clones only and misses some. The DNA was the basis for D and trimming; V, J and clone size are from that table. The sample yields about 94,000 clones, about four fifths seen once. From germline, CDR1 is MGHRA and CDR2 YSYEKL. The J segment lost 1 base and the V segment lost 1 base, leaving 6 bases of the junction unmatched. CDR3 size: 16 residues. This receptor was obtained from a human donor in a cohort sampled during active COVID-19. This rearrangement joins TRBV4-1 to TRBJ2-7; 8 nucleotides agree with TRBD1. The sequenced material came from peripheral blood. The CDR3 spells CASSQVSGGISYEQYF. The CDR3 region has the DNA TGCGCCAGCAGCCAAGTTTCAGGGGGCATTTCCTACGAGCAGTACTTC.